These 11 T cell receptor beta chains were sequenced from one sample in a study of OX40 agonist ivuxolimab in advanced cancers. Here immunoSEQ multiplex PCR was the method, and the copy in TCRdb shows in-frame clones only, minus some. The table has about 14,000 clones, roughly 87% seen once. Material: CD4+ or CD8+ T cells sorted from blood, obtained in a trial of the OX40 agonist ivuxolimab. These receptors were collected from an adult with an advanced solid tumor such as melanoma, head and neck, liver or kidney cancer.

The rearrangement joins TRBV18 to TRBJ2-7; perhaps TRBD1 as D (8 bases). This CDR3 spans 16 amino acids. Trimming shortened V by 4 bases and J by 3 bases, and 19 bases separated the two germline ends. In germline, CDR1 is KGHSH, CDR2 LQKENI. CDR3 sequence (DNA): TGTGCCAGCTCACACGCCGACAGGGGAGGGTACTACGAGCAGTACTTC. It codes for CASSHADRGGYYEQYF.

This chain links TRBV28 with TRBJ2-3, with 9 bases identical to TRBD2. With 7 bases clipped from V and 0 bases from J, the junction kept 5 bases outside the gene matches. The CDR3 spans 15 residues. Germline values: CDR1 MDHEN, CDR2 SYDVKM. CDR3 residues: CASTPTSGSTDTQYF. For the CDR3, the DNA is TGTGCCAGCACCCCGACTAGCGGAAGCACAGATACGCAGTATTTT.

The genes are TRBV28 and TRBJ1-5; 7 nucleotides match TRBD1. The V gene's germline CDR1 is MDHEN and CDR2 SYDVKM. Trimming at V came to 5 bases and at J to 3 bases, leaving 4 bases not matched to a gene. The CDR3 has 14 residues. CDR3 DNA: TGTGCCAGCAGTATAACAGGGGACAATCAGCCCCAGCATTTT. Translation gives CASSITGDNQPQHF.

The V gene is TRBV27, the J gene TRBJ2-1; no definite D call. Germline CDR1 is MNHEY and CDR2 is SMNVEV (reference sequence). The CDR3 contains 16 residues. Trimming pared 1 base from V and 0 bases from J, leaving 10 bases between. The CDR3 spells CASSLLAESSYNEQFF. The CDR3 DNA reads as TGTGCCAGCAGTTTATTGGCAGAGAGCTCCTACAATGAGCAGTTCTTC.

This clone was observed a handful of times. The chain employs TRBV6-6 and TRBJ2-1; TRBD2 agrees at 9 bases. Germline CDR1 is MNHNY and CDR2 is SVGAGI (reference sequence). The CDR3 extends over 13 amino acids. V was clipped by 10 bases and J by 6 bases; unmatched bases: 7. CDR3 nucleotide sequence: TGTGCCACGATTCTAGCGGGGCGCAATGAGCAGTTCTTC. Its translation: CATILAGRNEQFF.

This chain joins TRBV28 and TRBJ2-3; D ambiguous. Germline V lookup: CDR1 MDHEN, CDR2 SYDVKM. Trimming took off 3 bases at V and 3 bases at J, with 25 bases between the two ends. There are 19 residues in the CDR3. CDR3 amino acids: CASSFVQVDDDVGTDTQYF. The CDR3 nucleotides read TGTGCCAGCAGTTTCGTCCAGGTGGACGATGATGTAGGGACAGATACGCAGTATTTT. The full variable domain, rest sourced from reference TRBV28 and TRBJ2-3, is DVKVTQSSRYLVKRTGEKVFLECVQDMDHENMFWYRQDPGLGLRLIYFSYDVKMKEKGDIPEGYSVSREKKERFSLILESASTNQTSMYLCASSFVQVDDDVGTDTQYFGPGTRLTVL.

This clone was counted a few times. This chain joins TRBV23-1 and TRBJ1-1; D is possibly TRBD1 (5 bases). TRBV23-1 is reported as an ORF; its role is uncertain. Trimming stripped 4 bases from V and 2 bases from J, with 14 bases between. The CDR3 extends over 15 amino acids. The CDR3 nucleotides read TGCGCCAGCAGTCCAAGAAGGGGAGGTAACACTGAAGCTTTCTTT. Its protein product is CASSPRRGGNTEAFF.

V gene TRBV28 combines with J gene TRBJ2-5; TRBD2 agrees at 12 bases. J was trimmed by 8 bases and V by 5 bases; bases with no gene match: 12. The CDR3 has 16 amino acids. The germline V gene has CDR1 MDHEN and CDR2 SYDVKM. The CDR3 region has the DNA TGTGCCAGCAGTCTCGGACTAGCGGGGCCGCAAGTTACCCAGTACTTC. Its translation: CASSLGLAGPQVTQYF.

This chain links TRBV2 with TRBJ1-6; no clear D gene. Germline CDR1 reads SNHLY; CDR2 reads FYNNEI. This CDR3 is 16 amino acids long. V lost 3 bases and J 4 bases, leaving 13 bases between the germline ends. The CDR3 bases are TGTGCCAGCAGTGATCAATCTTCTCTGTATAATTCACCCCTCCACTTT. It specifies CASSDQSSLYNSPLHF.

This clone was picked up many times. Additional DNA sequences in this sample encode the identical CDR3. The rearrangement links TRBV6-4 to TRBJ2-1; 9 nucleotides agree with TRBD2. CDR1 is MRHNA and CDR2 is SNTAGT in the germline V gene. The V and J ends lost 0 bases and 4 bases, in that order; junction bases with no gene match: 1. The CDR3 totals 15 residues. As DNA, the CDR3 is TGTGCCAGCAGTGACTCTAGCGGGAGTTACAATGAGCAGTTCTTC. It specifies CASSDSSGSYNEQFF.

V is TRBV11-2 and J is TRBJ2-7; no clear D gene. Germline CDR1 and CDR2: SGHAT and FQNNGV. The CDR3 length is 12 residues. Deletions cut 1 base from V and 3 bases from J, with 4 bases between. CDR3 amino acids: CASSLGDYEQYF. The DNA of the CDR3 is TGTGCCAGCAGCTTAGGAGACTACGAGCAGTACTTC.